The clone carrying this TCR beta chain appeared a few times. The antigen is unknown. V was trimmed by 5 bases and J by 3 bases, leaving 14 bases between them. Germline V gives CDR1 SGHAT, CDR2 FQDESV (reference sequence). This CDR3 contains 14 residues. MiXCR, applied by TCRdb to the RT-PCR reads, yields one record per CDR3 protein. The table includes hundreds of thousands of distinct CDR3 sequences, about 18% detected once. The data originate from a study of response to subunit inactivated influenza vaccine. Study-level points and caveats: After each seasonal influenza vaccination, few new T cells are recruited, the authors suggested.

This chain uses TRBV11-1 with TRBJ2-7; maybe TRBD2 (5 bases). The receptor's source is a man aged 50-59 years who received an inactivated influenza vaccine. Sequencing used PBMCs from blood, obtained 4 to 6 days after vaccination. Written as DNA, the CDR3 is TGTGCCAGCAGCCCCGGGGTACAGTTCTACGAGCAGTACTTC. It is translated as CASSPGVQFYEQYF.